Shown below are 23 T cell receptor beta chains from a single sample sequenced in a study of blood T cell repertoires in COVID-19. Sequenced by immunoSEQ multiplex PCR; TCRdb stores in-frame clones only, minus some. The data contain around 190,000 clones, 75% to 90% of them singletons. Material: peripheral blood. The receptors come from a woman aged 70-85 years with COVID-19, enrolled during active disease.

J is TRBJ2-3 and V is TRBV2; TRBD1 might be the D (6 bases). The CDR3 is 14 residues long. Germline values: CDR1 SNHLY, CDR2 FYNNEI. V was clipped by 7 bases and J by 4 bases, with 15 bases between them. The DNA for the CDR3 is TGTGCCAGCAAACGGGACACCGCCCCAGATACGCAGTATTTT. Translating gives CASKRDTAPDTQYF.

The genes are TRBV4-1 and TRBJ1-5; 8 bases agree with TRBD1. In germline, CDR1 is MGHRA, CDR2 YSYEKL. The V segment lost 3 bases and the J segment 0 bases; nucleotides outside the gene matches: 1. The CDR3 consists of 15 residues. The CDR3 is CASSQGQVSNQPQHF. CDR3 DNA sequence: TGCGCCAGCAGCCAGGGACAGGTTAGCAATCAGCCCCAGCATTTT.

The genes are TRBV18 and TRBJ1-3; the D is unclear. Germline V gene lookup returns CDR1 KGHSH and CDR2 LQKENI. The ends were cut back, 2 bases at V and 4 bases at J, with 6 bases in the middle. There are 13 residues in the CDR3. The CDR3 DNA follows: TGTGCCAGCTCACCAGCTCAGGGAAACACCATATATTTT. This encodes CASSPAQGNTIYF.

The genes are TRBV9 and TRBJ1-2; maybe TRBD1 (6 bases). Trimming cost V 3 bases and J 7 bases, with 10 bases left between them. CDR3 length: 12 residues. The germline CDR1 and CDR2 sequences are SGDLS and YYNGEE. CDR3 DNA sequence: TGTGCCAGCAGCGGGACAGTTCCTGGCTACACCTTC. The encoded protein is CASSGTVPGYTF.

V usage is TRBV10-3 and J usage is TRBJ2-5; TRBD2 matches at 11 bases. With 4 bases clipped from V and 1 base from J, the junction kept 8 bases outside the gene matches. The CDR3 has 17 residues. Germline assignment: CDR1 ENHRY and CDR2 SYGVKD. CDR3 bases: TGTGCCATCAGTGGGAGACTAGCGGGGAACCTCCAAGAGACCCAGTACTTC. Amino acid sequence: CAISGRLAGNLQETQYF.

The rearrangement joins TRBV12-3 or TRBV12-4 to TRBJ1-2, with D unresolved. This CDR3 has 11 amino acids. Trimming pared 1 base from V and 8 bases from J, leaving 5 bases between. The CDR3 is CASSLGSGYTF. Written as DNA, the CDR3 is TGTGCCAGCAGTTTAGGTTCGGGCTACACCTTC.

This chain links TRBV3-1 (or the pseudogene TRBV3-2) with TRBJ2-3, with D perhaps matching TRBD2 (5 bases). Germline V gives CDR1 LGHDT, CDR2 YNNKEL (reference sequence). Between the trimmed V and J ends, which lost 4 bases and 4 bases, there was a span of 15 bases. This CDR3 has 15 residues. The CDR3 DNA reads TGTGCCAGCAGCCTCGGACTGCTTAACGCAGATACGCAGTATTTT. Amino acid sequence: CASSLGLLNADTQYF.

This chain links TRBV6-5 with TRBJ2-1, with TRBD1 matching 10 bases. The CDR3 has 15 residues. The V gene's germline CDR1 is MNHEY and CDR2 SVGAGI. V was clipped by 6 bases and J by 10 bases; unmatched bases: 12. CDR3 residues: CASRKPSTGGGEQFF. In nucleotides, the CDR3 is TGTGCCAGCAGGAAGCCATCGACAGGGGGCGGCGAGCAGTTCTTC.

The J gene is TRBJ2-1, the V gene TRBV19, with 7 bases lining up with TRBD1. With V trimmed by 7 bases and J by 2 bases, 8 bases remained unmatched. The CDR3 has 15 residues. The germline V gene has CDR1 LNHDA and CDR2 SQIVND (reference sequence). The CDR3 region is CASNSGGSAYNEQFF. In DNA form, the CDR3 reads TGTGCCAGTAATTCAGGGGGTAGCGCCTACAATGAGCAGTTCTTC.

The rearrangement links TRBV15 to TRBJ2-7; the D gene is possibly TRBD2 (6 bases). Germline assignment: CDR1 LNHNV and CDR2 YYDKDF (reference sequence). With 0 bases removed from V and 7 bases from J, the gap between germline ends came to 10 bases. The CDR3 runs to 13 residues. For the CDR3, the DNA is TGTGCCACCAGCAGAGATGCGGGACGGGAGCAGTACTTC. Its protein is CATSRDAGREQYF.

This chain uses TRBV19 with TRBJ2-7, with 10 bases matching TRBD2. The ends lost 4 bases at V and 7 bases at J; junction bases unmatched: 7. CDR3 length: 14 amino acids. The germline V gene has CDR1 LNHDA and CDR2 SQIVND (reference sequence). Here the CDR3 reads CASSTLAGETEQYF. DNA for the CDR3: TGTGCCAGTAGTACCCTAGCGGGAGAAACAGAGCAGTACTTC. Full variable domain (rest looked up from reference TRBV19 and TRBJ2-7): DGGITQSPKYLFRKEGQNVTLSCEQNLNHDAMYWYRQDPGQGLRLIYYSQIVNDFQKGDIAEGYSVSREKKESFPLTVTSAQKNPTAFYLCASSTLAGETEQYFGPGTRLTVT.

V gene TRBV2 combines with J gene TRBJ2-2; 9 nucleotides agree with TRBD1. Germline CDR1 and CDR2: SNHLY and FYNNEI. This CDR3 contains 15 residues. V was clipped by 5 bases and J by 3 bases; unmatched bases: 4. CDR3 DNA: TGTGCCAGCAGTAAGACAGGGGGTTACACCGGGGAGCTGTTTTTT. It encodes CASSKTGGYTGELFF.

This sequence joins TRBV9 and TRBJ2-1; 11 positions agree with TRBD2. The ends lost 3 bases at V and 10 bases at J; junction bases unmatched: 9. This CDR3 comprises 15 residues. CDR1 and CDR2 (germline): SGDLS, YYNGEE. CDR3 DNA sequence: TGTGCCAGCAGCGGGCGACTAGCGGGACACTCGGAGCAGTTCTTC. Translation: CASSGRLAGHSEQFF.

The CDR3 DNA sequence: TGTGCCAGCAGTCCGCCCACTACTAGCGGGAAGTTCAATGAGCAGTTCTTC. Translated, it gives CASSPPTTSGKFNEQFF. The rearrangement uses TRBV28 and TRBJ2-1; 10 bases are shared with TRBD2. CDR1 is MDHEN and CDR2 is SYDVKM in the germline V gene. Unmatched junction bases numbered 13, after V lost 5 bases and J lost 6 bases. This CDR3 spans 17 amino acids.

The chain is built from TRBV27 and TRBJ2-3; D not certain. In germline, CDR1 is MNHEY, CDR2 SMNVEV (reference sequence). The CDR3 covers 16 residues. Deletions cut 2 bases from V and 2 bases from J, with 14 bases between. The CDR3 DNA follows: TGTGCCAGCAGTTTACCTTACAACGCCCACACAGATACGCAGTATTTT. It yields the protein CASSLPYNAHTDTQYF.

This rearrangement joins TRBV3-1 (or the pseudogene TRBV3-2) to TRBJ2-1; 9 positions match TRBD2. From germline, CDR1 is LGHDT and CDR2 YNNKEL (reference sequence). This CDR3 is built from 21 residues. Trimming at V came to 1 base and at J to 2 bases, leaving 18 bases not matched to a gene. For the CDR3, the DNA is TGTGCCAGCAGCCAAGCCACTACAGTGAATATAGCGGGAGACGCCTACAATGAGCAGTTCTTC. It codes for CASSQATTVNIAGDAYNEQFF.

V and J are TRBV6-5 and TRBJ2-1, with D maybe TRBD2 (5 bases). V shed 7 bases and J shed 4 bases, with 14 bases lying between them. There are 14 residues in the CDR3. Germline CDR1 MNHEY, CDR2 SVGAGI. DNA for the CDR3: TGTGCCAGCAAACCCGGGATAACATACAATGAGCAGTTCTTC. It encodes CASKPGITYNEQFF.

This chain joins TRBV27 and TRBJ2-4; 9 bases map to TRBD1. Per the germline V gene, CDR1 is MNHEY and CDR2 is SMNVEV (reference sequence). The CDR3 contains 17 residues. With 0 bases clipped from V and 10 bases from J, the junction kept 13 bases outside the gene matches. The CDR3: CASSLSGQGSTSGIQYF. The CDR3 nucleotides are TGTGCCAGCAGTTTATCCGGACAGGGGTCAACTTCGGGGATTCAGTACTTC.

CDR3 coding DNA: TGTGCCAGCAGCACCGACAGGGCCCCTCCTTACGAGCAGTACTTC. As protein: CASSTDRAPPYEQYF. The chain carries TRBV7-2 and TRBJ2-7, with TRBD1 matching 7 bases. Germline values: CDR1 SGHTA, CDR2 FQGNSA. The CDR3 totals 15 residues. Trimming took 5 bases from V and 4 from J; bases not matched to a gene: 11. Full variable domain (outside the CDR3, taken from reference TRBV7-2 and TRBJ2-7): GAGVSQSPSNKVTEKGKDVELRCDPISGHTALYWYRQSLGQGLEFLIYFQGNSAPDKSGLPSDRFSAERTGGSVSTLTIQRTQQEDSAVYLCASSTDRAPPYEQYFGPGTRLTVT.

This clone was counted between two and nine times. The V call is TRBV18, the J call TRBJ1-1, with 8 bases lining up with TRBD1. V gave up 5 bases and J gave up 4 bases; unmatched junction bases: 9. The CDR3 has 15 amino acids. Looked up from germline, CDR1 is KGHSH and CDR2 is LQKENI. The CDR3 DNA follows: TGTGCCAGCTCATACGGACAGGGAGTAGTCACTGAAGCTTTCTTT. Protein sequence: CASSYGQGVVTEAFF.

As to this clone: A much larger clone is a single base away; this may be a read error. In DNA, the CDR3 is TGTGCCAGCAAACTAGCGGCGAACACCGGGGAGCTGTTTTTT. Its protein product is CASKLAANTGELFF. The chain employs TRBV6-5 and TRBJ2-2, with 8 nucleotides matching TRBD2. Germline CDR1 MNHEY, CDR2 SVGAGI. V was pared by 7 bases and J by 0 bases, with 1 base of the junction left unmatched. The CDR3 totals 14 residues.

V and J are TRBV19 and TRBJ2-1; D perhaps matches TRBD2 (6 bases). Deletions cut 4 bases from V and 0 bases from J, with 10 bases between. CDR1 is LNHDA and CDR2 is SQIVND in the germline V gene (reference sequence). This CDR3 is built from 15 residues. CDR3 nucleotide sequence: TGTGCCAGTAGTACAGACGGGAGCTCCTACAATGAGCAGTTCTTC. Translated, it gives CASSTDGSSYNEQFF.

Comments on this clone: Germline and junction disagree at one end, which may indicate a read error. The V gene is TRBV15, the J gene TRBJ2-1, with 10 nucleotides matching TRBD2. The germline V gene has CDR1 LNHNV and CDR2 YYDKDF (reference sequence). The CDR3 consists of 15 residues. Here the CDR3 DNA reads TGTGCCACCAGCGGAGATAGCGGGGGGTACAATGAGCAGTTCTTC. This sequence encodes CATSGDSGGYNEQFF.